This T cell receptor beta chain was obtained from a study of T-cell reconstitution after alpha-beta-depleted transplantation in children. Preparation of the TCRbeta library used unique molecular identifiers. MiXCR, run by TCRdb on the PCR reads, gives a single entry per CDR3 protein. The sample has some 350,000 distinct CDR3 sequences, about a tenth seen once. This clonotype turned up a few times. J was trimmed by 7 bases and V by 1 base; bases with no gene match: 9. The CDR3 contains 15 residues. In germline, CDR1 is SGHRS, CDR2 YFSETQ. The sample here was PBMCs from the stem cell graft donor, taken from the stem cell graft. The sequence came from a human donor who donated a stem cell graft to a child with acute lymphoblastic leukemia. The gene calls are TRBV5-1 and TRBJ2-7, with 9 positions matching TRBD2. CDR3 sequence reads: CASSLNAGGPIEQYF. The CDR3 bases are TGCGCCAGCAGCTTGAATGCGGGAGGGCCCATTGAGCAGTACTTC.